The 22 T cell receptor beta chains below were found in one sample sequenced in a study of cytomegalovirus exposure and HLA in healthy donors. The PCR used 60 Vbeta and 13 Jbeta primers. TCRdb's table, derived via immunoSEQ multiplex PCR, lists solely in-frame clones and lacks some. In the table there are 140,000 or so clones, about 61% of which are singletons. Sequenced input: PBMCs. The receptors here all came from a male donor in good health and CMV-seronegative.

V usage is TRBV29-1 and J usage is TRBJ2-7, with D possibly matching TRBD1 (6 bases). Per the germline V gene, CDR1 is SQVTM and CDR2 is ANQGSEA. The V end was cut by 4 bases, the J end by 3 bases, with 10 bases between. The CDR3 spans 12 residues. The CDR3 sequence is CSVGTDYYEQYF. The CDR3 coding sequence is TGCAGCGTTGGGACAGACTACTACGAGCAGTACTTC.

The chain links TRBV19 to TRBJ2-3; TRBD1 matches at 9 bases. CDR3 length: 15 residues. Germline V gene sequence: CDR1 LNHDA, CDR2 SQIVND (reference sequence). Trimming removed 0 bases from V and 8 bases from J; junction bases left unmatched: 6. DNA of the CDR3: TGTGCCAGTAGTATAGACGGGACAGGGCCAGGTACGCAGTATTTT. Its translation: CASSIDGTGPGTQYF.

This chain links TRBV7-9 with TRBJ2-3, with unresolved D. The CDR3 is 14 amino acids. V was pared by 5 bases and J by 0 bases, with 9 bases between. Germline V gene lookup returns CDR1 SEHNR and CDR2 FQNEAQ (reference sequence). CDR3 region: CASSRPQSTDTQYF. Here the CDR3 DNA reads TGTGCCAGCAGCCGTCCCCAGAGCACAGATACGCAGTATTTT.

This clone was seen more than once but under ten times. The chain links TRBV11-2 to TRBJ1-4, with D maybe TRBD1 (6 bases). V lost 5 bases and J 10 bases, leaving 23 bases between the germline ends. This CDR3 is 16 amino acids long. The germline gives CDR1 SGHAT, CDR2 FQNNGV. The CDR3 nucleotides are TGTGCCAGCAGCCCCTTCGGGGGGGTTCTAGGGGGAAAACTGTTTTTT. This translates into CASSPFGGVLGGKLFF. The full variable domain, rest sourced from reference TRBV11-2 and TRBJ1-4, is EAGVAQSPRYKIIEKRQSVAFWCNPISGHATLYWYQQILGQGPKLLIQFQNNGVVDDSQLPKDRFSAERLKGVDSTLKIQPAKLEDSAVYLCASSPFGGVLGGKLFFGSGTQLSVL.

This clone was found a few times. The chain combines TRBV29-1 with TRBJ2-3, with D hard to call. The germline CDR1 and CDR2 sequences are SQVTM and ANQGSEA. Trimming removed 1 base at V and 6 bases at J, with 8 bases between. This CDR3 comprises 12 residues. CDR3 residues: CSVEALRDTQYF. The CDR3, as DNA: TGCAGCGTTGAAGCGCTCAGGGATACGCAGTATTTT.

The chain employs TRBV2 and TRBJ2-7; D perhaps matches TRBD2 (7 bases). CDR3 length: 14 residues. The germline V and J ends were trimmed by 5 bases and 5 bases, with 16 bases remaining between them. Per germline, CDR1 SNHLY and CDR2 FYNNEI. The CDR3 here is CASSTQGGDNEQYF. The CDR3, as DNA: TGTGCCAGCAGTACACAAGGGGGGGATAACGAGCAGTACTTC.

The chain couples TRBV25-1 to TRBJ2-2, with 7 bases fitting TRBD2. The germline V gene encodes CDR1 MGHDK and CDR2 SYGVNS. V was clipped by 0 bases and J by 6 bases; unmatched bases: 7. The CDR3 consists of 16 residues. As DNA, the CDR3 is TGTGCCAGCAGTGAATATCGGGGGGTCGCTGCCGGGGAGCTGTTTTTT. Translated: CASSEYRGVAAGELFF.

V and J are TRBV5-1 and TRBJ1-1; a possible D gene is TRBD1 (6 bases). This CDR3 is built from 14 residues. V gave up 0 bases and J gave up 11 bases, with 17 bases separating them. CDR1 and CDR2 from the germline V gene are SGHRS and YFSETQ. The CDR3, as DNA: TGCGCCAGCAGCTTGGCAGTTGATGGGGGCGACGCTTTCTTT. Its translation is CASSLAVDGGDAFF.

The chain is built from TRBV7-3 and TRBJ1-6; no reliable D call. Germline CDR1 SGHTA, CDR2 FQGTGA. The CDR3 has 13 amino acids. The V and J ends lost 0 bases and 13 bases respectively, with 10 bases between them. The CDR3 DNA follows: TGTGCCAGCAGCTTAACTGAGGGTTCCCCCCTCCACTTT. Residues: CASSLTEGSPLHF. Drawing the rest from reference TRBV7-3 and TRBJ1-6, the complete variable domain is GAGVSQTPSNKVTEKGKYVELRCDPISGHTALYWYRQSLGQGPEFLIYFQGTGAADDSGLPNDRFFAVRPEGSVSTLKIQRTERGDSAVYLCASSLTEGSPLHFGNGTRLTVT.

The chain recombines TRBV5-4 with TRBJ1-6; D is unclear. The CDR3 length is 13 residues. V was shortened by 0 bases and J by 9 bases, with 7 bases between the two germline ends. CDR1 is SGHNT, CDR2 YYREEE, per germline (reference sequence). CDR3 in DNA: TGTGCCAGCAGCTTGGAAGTAGCTTCACCCCTCCACTTT. It encodes CASSLEVASPLHF.

The V and J genes are TRBV19 and TRBJ2-1; a possible D gene is TRBD2 (6 bases). Germline V gene sequence: CDR1 LNHDA, CDR2 SQIVND (reference sequence). The CDR3 contains 14 residues. The V end was cut by 10 bases, the J end by 8 bases, with 21 bases between. The CDR3 sequence is CATQGLLGIDEQFF. CDR3 DNA sequence: TGTGCCACCCAGGGACTCCTAGGGATCGATGAGCAGTTCTTC.

The V and J genes are TRBV10-3 and TRBJ2-7; 8 bases agree with TRBD2. The J segment lost 1 base and the V segment lost 6 bases, leaving 5 bases of the junction unmatched. The CDR3 is 14 residues long. Germline CDR1 ENHRY, CDR2 SYGVKD. DNA of the CDR3: TGTGCCATCAGCCAACTAGCGGATTCCTACGAGCAGTACTTC. Its translation: CAISQLADSYEQYF.

The chain links TRBV2 to TRBJ1-1; TRBD1 aligns across 10 bases. The junction had 7 bases not matched to a gene; V was cut back by 7 bases and J by 5 bases. CDR1 is SNHLY, CDR2 FYNNEI, per germline. The CDR3 runs to 14 residues. DNA for the CDR3: TGTGCCAGCAAGACAGGGGGCAGCAGTACTGAAGCTTTCTTT. This gives the protein CASKTGGSSTEAFF.

The chain recombines TRBV15 with TRBJ1-4; a weak D match, TRBD1 (6 bases). Germline V gene sequence: CDR1 LNHNV, CDR2 YYDKDF (reference sequence). The CDR3 spans 17 residues. Trimming stripped 3 bases from V and 11 bases from J, with 25 bases between. CDR3 residues: CATSSQLAGRQEDKLFF. The CDR3 bases are TGTGCCACCAGCAGCCAACTCGCCGGGCGACAGGAGGACAAACTGTTTTTT. Complete variable domain (other parts from reference TRBV15 and TRBJ1-4): DAMVIQNPRYQVTQFGKPVTLSCSQTLNHNVMYWYQQKSSQAPKLLFHYYDKDFNNEADTPDNFQSRRPNTSFCFLDIRSPGLGDTAMYLCATSSQLAGRQEDKLFFGSGTQLSVL.

This chain connects TRBV2 to TRBJ1-5; 9 positions agree with TRBD1. CDR1 SNHLY and CDR2 FYNNEI come from the germline V gene. The CDR3 sequence is 15 residues long. V lost 6 bases, J lost 2 bases, and 5 bases stayed unmatched. The CDR3 sequence: CASRWGQGGNQPQHF. DNA of the CDR3: TGTGCCAGCAGGTGGGGACAGGGAGGCAATCAGCCCCAGCATTTT. The full variable domain, with the rest looked up from reference TRBV2 and TRBJ1-5, is EPEVTQTPSHQVTQMGQEVILRCVPISNHLYFYWYRQILGQKVEFLVSFYNNEISEKSEIFDDQFSVERPDGSNFTLKIRSTKLEDSAMYFCASRWGQGGNQPQHFGDGTRLSIL.

This rearrangement joins TRBV5-8 to TRBJ2-5; D is perhaps TRBD1 (5 bases). Trimming took 2 bases from V and 2 from J, leaving 13 bases between them. CDR3 size: 15 residues. The germline gives CDR1 SGHTS, CDR2 YDEGEE. CDR3 sequence: CASSFPWGVQETQYF. In nucleotides, the CDR3 is TGTGCCAGCAGCTTCCCCTGGGGCGTACAAGAGACCCAGTACTTC.

The chain has TRBV6-1 and TRBJ2-1; TRBD1 agrees at 9 bases. The CDR3 extends over 16 amino acids. V shed 3 bases and J 0 bases; nucleotides not matched to a gene: 3. Germline loops: CDR1 MNHNS, CDR2 SASEGT. CDR3 loop: CASSDWGQGSYNEQFF. The CDR3 nucleotides read TGTGCCAGCAGTGACTGGGGACAGGGCTCCTACAATGAGCAGTTCTTC.

This chain joins TRBV7-6 and TRBJ1-2, with D perhaps matching TRBD1 (5 bases). The V gene's germline CDR1 is SGHVS and CDR2 FNYEAQ. The V and J ends lost 5 bases and 6 bases respectively, with 16 bases between them. This CDR3 spans 14 amino acids. The CDR3 DNA sequence: TGTGCCAGCAGCGCCGGGACTTACGGCCATGGCTACACCTTC. It yields the protein CASSAGTYGHGYTF. The complete variable domain, with remaining parts taken from reference TRBV7-6 and TRBJ1-2, reads GAGVSQSPRYKVTKRGQDVALRCDPISGHVSLYWYRQALGQGPEFLTYFNYEAQQDKSGLPNDRFSAERPEGSISTLTIQRTEQRDSAMYRCASSAGTYGHGYTFGSGTRLTVV.

The chain carries TRBV19 and TRBJ2-1, with 9 bases identical to TRBD2. The CDR3 covers 18 residues. Unmatched junction bases numbered 7, after V lost 0 bases and J lost 1 base. Per germline, CDR1 LNHDA and CDR2 SQIVND (reference sequence). CDR3 bases: TGTGCCAGTAGTATAGATGAGACTAGCGGTGAGTCCTACAATGAGCAGTTCTTC. It specifies CASSIDETSGESYNEQFF.

The table lists this clone with a few counts. This sequence joins TRBV27 and TRBJ2-7; 8 bases agree with TRBD1. The V gene end was trimmed by 11 bases and the J gene end by 5 bases; junction bases not matched to a gene: 11. In germline, CDR1 is MNHEY, CDR2 SMNVEV (reference sequence). CDR3 size: 13 residues. The chain's CDR3 is CAVRPQGADEQYF. Written as DNA, the CDR3 is TGTGCCGTTCGGCCGCAGGGGGCGGACGAGCAGTACTTC.

Worth noting for this clone: A junction boundary mismatches the germline segment, possibly from a read error. The genes are TRBV5-4 and TRBJ1-2; 10 nucleotides match TRBD1. This CDR3 has 14 amino acids. Germline CDR1 is SGHNT and CDR2 is YYREEE (reference sequence). The CDR3 spells CASSAGQGSYGYPF. CDR3 sequence (DNA): TGTGCCAGCAGCGCGGGACAGGGGAGCTATGGCTACCCCTTC. The complete variable domain, with remaining parts taken from reference TRBV5-4 and TRBJ1-2, reads ETGVTQSPTHLIKTRGQQVTLRCSSQSGHNTVSWYQQALGQGPQFIFQYYREEENGRGNFPPRFSGLQFPNYSSELNVNALELDDSALYLCASSAGQGSYGYPFGSGTRLTVV.

The chain links TRBV2 to TRBJ2-1; 8 bases agree with TRBD1. From germline, CDR1 is SNHLY and CDR2 FYNNEI. This CDR3 contains 14 residues. The V and J ends lost 7 bases and 4 bases, in that order; junction bases with no gene match: 6. The CDR3 coding sequence is TGTGCCAGCACATTCCGGACAGGGTACAATGAGCAGTTCTTC. This gives the protein CASTFRTGYNEQFF.